This T cell receptor (beta chain) derives from a study of blood T cell repertoires in COVID-19 (dated by TCRdb to the early 2020s). Concerning the study at large: Collaborator samples came from the United States, Italy and Spain and covered acute and convalescent phases of COVID-19. Where available, HLA class I and class II types were obtained from metadata supplied by the sample provider rather than from assay-based typing. Samples came from the ongoing ImmuneRACE study (first 160 participants) plus 1,254 subjects from 6 global collaborators. Deeply sampled blood TCRbeta repertoires from subjects exposed to, actively infected with, or recovered from COVID-19 were included in the dataset. The repertoires were released in a freely available public database intended as a resource for research on the immune response to SARS-CoV-2. A de-identified subject ID, COVID-19 status, age in years and sex were almost always included in the sample metadata. The prospective study material was composed of cDNA or gDNA derived from T cells, B-cell-depleted T cells, or PBMCs.

General study outcomes and caveats: The amount of clinical and demographic metadata varied by source and participant and was provided uncurated.

Deletion took 0 bases off V and 2 bases off J, with a span of 11 bases between the germline ends. Inclusive of the bounding cysteine and phenylalanine, the CDR3 is 16 residues long. Left in the record is the CDR3 DNA by itself, 48 bases read in frame from the first base. Per the germline V gene, ENHRY is the CDR1 and SYGVKD is the CDR2. Details on this clone: No cognate antigen has been identified for it. Per-base quality was not reported, and no clone a single base away is much larger than it.

Each collaborating institution followed its own protocols to collect whole blood in K2EDTA tubes. For TCRbeta analysis, collaborators shipped samples in one of three forms: frozen whole blood, isolated PBMCs, or DNA extracted from either of those sample types. TCRbeta CDR3 regions were amplified from genomic DNA using the immunoSEQ Assay, a bias-controlled multiplex PCR. In the authors' own workflow: The number of nucleated cells in each sample was estimated by amplification of reference gene primers within the assay. Sequence reads were collapsed and filtered to measure the absolute abundance of every unique TCRbeta CDR3 rearrangement. Productive Simpson clonality was computed per sample as the square root of Simpson's diversity index over productive rearrangements. As stored in TCRdb, this immuneACCESS dataset retains in-frame rearrangements with V and J assigned. A fraction of the clones does not appear; measured against another copy, unresolved V genes explain less than half of the discrepancy, and the remainder lacks a known reason. V, J and clone size are taken as reported in that table, and D and trimming were inferred from the DNA itself. The sample data list over 250,000 clones, and approximately 91% of these were observed just once. The leading ten clones occupy approximately 0.8% of the sample.

Sequences were obtained from peripheral blood. The source of this sequence is a woman under 40 with acute or convalescent COVID-19. The rearrangement combines TRBV10-3 with TRBJ2-1; TRBD2 could be the D gene, as 5 bases match. For the CDR3, the sequence is CAISESRGRTYNEQFF. The DNA reads TGTGCCATCAGTGAGTCCAGAGGGAGAACCTACAATGAGCAGTTCTTC.